Each of the 22 T cell receptor beta chains below was sequenced from the same sample in a study of response to subunit inactivated influenza vaccine. A single record per CDR3 protein comes from TCRdb applying MiXCR to the RT-PCR reads. The repertoire includes some 850,000 distinct CDR3 sequences, approximately 17% of them detected once, and 11% sits in the top ten. Sample: PBMCs from blood, taken 5 to 6 days after vaccination. The receptor source for this set is a man aged 45-65 years who received an inactivated influenza vaccine.

This clonotype was found a few times. The chain combines TRBV7-2 with TRBJ2-5; 9 bases align to TRBD2. CDR1 and CDR2 from the germline V gene are SGHTA and FQGNSA. Trimming at V came to 1 base and at J to 2 bases, leaving 5 bases not matched to a gene. This CDR3 comprises 16 residues. CDR3 nucleotide sequence: TGTGCCAGCAGCTTAGTGACTAGCGGAGGTCAAGAGACCCAGTACTTC. Amino acids: CASSLVTSGGQETQYF.

The rearrangement joins TRBV11-2 to TRBJ2-7, with D perhaps TRBD1 or TRBD2 (6 bases each). Trimming cost V 3 bases and J 0 bases, with 12 bases left between them. The CDR3 spans 15 residues. CDR1 and CDR2 from the germline V gene are SGHAT and FQNNGV. The CDR3 DNA reads as TGTGCCAGCAGCTTGGGGGGCGGAAACTCCTACGAGCAGTACTTC. Its protein is CASSLGGGNSYEQYF.

V gene TRBV12-3 or TRBV12-4 combines with J gene TRBJ2-1; 7 nucleotides align to TRBD2. The trim removed 0 bases at V and 9 bases at J, leaving 11 bases unmatched. CDR3 length: 16 residues. CDR3 protein: CASSLAWGLSLGEQFF. The CDR3 DNA is TGTGCCAGCAGTTTAGCGTGGGGACTATCTCTTGGTGAGCAGTTCTTC.

This clonotype was picked up a small number of times. The V gene is TRBV20-1, the J gene TRBJ2-1; D call uncertain. This CDR3 region has 13 residues. Trimming cost V 2 bases and J 8 bases, with 13 bases left between them. CDR1 is DFQATT and CDR2 is SNEGSKA in the germline V gene (reference sequence). CDR3 in amino acids: CSARRQPEDEQFF. CDR3 in DNA: TGCAGTGCTAGACGTCAGCCCGAGGATGAGCAGTTCTTC.

This clonotype was seen more than once but under ten times. The chain has TRBV2 and TRBJ2-7; 9 bases fit TRBD2. CDR1 SNHLY and CDR2 FYNNEI come from the germline V gene. Trimming cost V 1 base and J 3 bases; bases outside gene matches: 1. The CDR3 covers 14 residues. CDR3 in DNA: TGTGCCAGCAGTGAAGAAGCGGGGGGCTACGAGCAGTACTTC. Translated, it gives CASSEEAGGYEQYF.

This clonotype occurred a few times. The chain carries TRBV7-6 and TRBJ2-3, with 7 bases aligning to TRBD1. Per germline, CDR1 SGHVS and CDR2 FNYEAQ. The V segment lost 1 base and the J segment 5 bases; nucleotides outside the gene matches: 6. This CDR3 spans 15 amino acids. The CDR3 loop reads CASSLGHRGIDTQYF. CDR3 in DNA: TGTGCCAGCAGCTTAGGTCACAGGGGCATAGATACGCAGTATTTT.

This clonotype was counted a few times. The gene calls are TRBV5-1 and TRBJ2-3, with TRBD1 identical over 7 bases. The CDR3 loop spans 15 amino acids. Trimming took 4 bases from V and 9 from J; bases not matched to a gene: 14. The germline V gene encodes CDR1 SGHRS and CDR2 YFSETQ. The CDR3 sequence is CASSKQGLKADTQYF. CDR3 nucleotides: TGCGCCAGCAGCAAACAGGGGCTGAAAGCTGACACGCAGTATTTT.

This clonotype appeared many times. The V gene is TRBV7-2, the J gene TRBJ2-3, with 9 bases lining up with TRBD2. The CDR3 runs to 16 residues. V was pared by 5 bases and J by 0 bases, with 6 bases of the junction left unmatched. The V gene's germline CDR1 is SGHTA and CDR2 FQGNSA. The CDR3 DNA sequence: TGTGCCAGCAGCCCGATAGCGGGGGCTAGCACAGATACGCAGTATTTT. It codes for CASSPIAGASTDTQYF.

In its sample, this clonotype was seen many times. The CDR3 nucleotides read TGCAGCGTTGCGGGCAGGGCCTACAATGAGCAGTTCTTC. It codes for CSVAGRAYNEQFF. The genes are TRBV29-1 and TRBJ2-1, with D perhaps matching TRBD1 (5 bases). This CDR3 is 13 amino acids long. Germline loops: CDR1 SQVTM, CDR2 ANQGSEA. The germline V and J ends were trimmed by 4 bases and 2 bases, with 9 bases remaining between them.

The V call is TRBV20-1, the J call TRBJ1-5; the D is unclear. Germline V gives CDR1 DFQATT, CDR2 SNEGSKA (reference sequence). The length of the CDR3 is 15 residues. Trimming took off 0 bases at V and 7 bases at J, with 16 bases between the two ends. This CDR3 is CSARDLGNNGQPQHF. CDR3 nucleotides: TGCAGTGCTAGAGATCTGGGGAACAACGGACAGCCCCAGCATTTT.

V usage is TRBV25-1 and J usage is TRBJ2-5; perhaps TRBD2 as D (5 bases). V gave up 6 bases and J gave up 7 bases, with 9 bases separating them. CDR3 size: 11 residues. Germline lookup yields CDR1 MGHDK and CDR2 SYGVNS. CDR3 bases: TGTGCCAGCAGGGCAGGAGGGACCCAGTACTTC. It translates to CASRAGGTQYF. Together with reference TRBV25-1 and TRBJ2-5, the CDR3 gives the full variable domain: EADIYQTPRYLVIGTGKKITLECSQTMGHDKMYWYQQDPGMELHLIHYSYGVNSTEKGDLSSESTVSRIRTEHFPLTLESARPSHTSQYLCASRAGGTQYFGPGTRLLVL.

This clonotype was recorded a few times. A junction boundary mismatches the germline segment, possibly from a read error. The gene calls are TRBV24-1 and TRBJ2-1; D is unresolved. The germline gives CDR1 KGHDR, CDR2 SFDVKD. The CDR3 has 13 amino acids. CDR3 nucleotides: TGTGCCACCAGTGATTACTCCTCCAATGAGCAGTTCTTC. It encodes CATSDYSSNEQFF.

The chain is built from TRBV28 and TRBJ2-1, with D possibly matching TRBD1 (6 bases). Trimming pared 6 bases from V and 3 bases from J, leaving 15 bases between. The germline gives CDR1 MDHEN, CDR2 SYDVKM. The CDR3 totals 15 residues. CDR3 in amino acids: CASSQTGMLYNEQFF. The CDR3 DNA sequence: TGTGCCAGCAGCCAAACAGGGATGCTCTACAATGAGCAGTTCTTC.

This clonotype was counted a few times. The chain is built from TRBV5-1 and TRBJ2-1, with 10 positions matching TRBD2. V lost 0 bases, J lost 3 bases, and 6 bases stayed unmatched. The CDR3 consists of 17 residues. Per germline, CDR1 SGHRS and CDR2 YFSETQ. The DNA for the CDR3 is TGCGCCAGCAGCTTGGGAGCGGGGGGGCCCTTCTACAATGAGCAGTTCTTC. Translated, it gives CASSLGAGGPFYNEQFF.

This clonotype was counted a few times. The rearrangement uses TRBV7-2 and TRBJ2-5, with 8 bases that match TRBD2. Trimming removed 1 base from V and 4 bases from J; junction bases left unmatched: 5. This CDR3 has 15 amino acids. The V gene's germline CDR1 is SGHTA and CDR2 FQGNSA. The CDR3 spells CASSLVFTSGETQYF. The CDR3 DNA is TGTGCCAGCAGCTTAGTTTTTACTAGCGGAGAGACCCAGTACTTC.

This clonotype has only a few counts. The V and J genes are TRBV9 and TRBJ1-2; D unclear. Germline assignment: CDR1 SGDLS and CDR2 YYNGEE. The CDR3 runs to 16 residues. V was trimmed by 3 bases and J by 6 bases, leaving 21 bases between them. The CDR3 DNA follows: TGTGCCAGCAGCGCACCCGTCGATGGTAGGAGGAATGGCTACACCTTC. This codes for CASSAPVDGRRNGYTF.

The chain is built from TRBV9 and TRBJ2-3, with 10 bases lining up with TRBD2. CDR3 length: 17 amino acids. J was trimmed by 0 bases and V by 0 bases; bases with no gene match: 4. The germline V gene encodes CDR1 SGDLS and CDR2 YYNGEE. In nucleotides, the CDR3 is TGTGCCAGCAGCGTAGCGGCTAGCGGGAGTAGCACAGATACGCAGTATTTT. Translating it yields CASSVAASGSSTDTQYF.

This chain links TRBV5-1 with TRBJ2-3; tentatively, D is TRBD1 (6 bases). With 0 bases removed from V and 6 bases from J, the gap between germline ends came to 11 bases. The germline V gene has CDR1 SGHRS and CDR2 YFSETQ. The CDR3 sequence is 14 residues long. CDR3 region: CASSLGPRGDTQYF. CDR3 coding DNA: TGCGCCAGCAGCTTGGGCCCAAGGGGGGATACGCAGTATTTT.

The J gene is TRBJ2-1, the V gene TRBV5-1; D ambiguous. The CDR3 is 14 amino acids. Germline V gene sequence: CDR1 SGHRS, CDR2 YFSETQ. The V end lost 0 bases, the J end lost 10 bases, and 14 bases lay between the germline ends. In DNA, the CDR3 is TGCGCCAGCAGCTTGGCCTTGGAGACTTCGGAGCAGTTCTTC. Translated, it gives CASSLALETSEQFF.

The table lists this clonotype with a few counts. As DNA, the CDR3 is TGTGCCACCTACCTTCGACAGGGGACGCGTTATCGTGGCTCCTACAATGAGCAGTTCTTC. Translated, it gives CATYLRQGTRYRGSYNEQFF. The V call is TRBV24-1, the J call TRBJ2-1, with TRBD1 identical over 8 bases. Germline lookup yields CDR1 KGHDR and CDR2 SFDVKD. Germline trimming cut 9 bases from V and 0 bases from J; bases unmatched to any gene: 21. The CDR3 extends over 20 amino acids.

This clonotype was counted between two and nine times. This chain connects TRBV7-2 to TRBJ2-7; 9 nucleotides line up with TRBD2. The CDR3 runs 16 residues. Germline V gives CDR1 SGHTA, CDR2 FQGNSA. With V trimmed by 5 bases and J by 2 bases, 10 bases remained unmatched. The CDR3 protein is CASSERGLAGPYEQYF. The CDR3 nucleotides read TGTGCCAGCAGCGAGAGGGGGCTAGCGGGACCCTACGAGCAGTACTTC. Together with reference TRBV7-2 and TRBJ2-7, the CDR3 gives the full variable domain: GAGVSQSPSNKVTEKGKDVELRCDPISGHTALYWYRQSLGQGLEFLIYFQGNSAPDKSGLPSDRFSAERTGGSVSTLTIQRTQQEDSAVYLCASSERGLAGPYEQYFGPGTRLTVT.

The chain joins TRBV7-2 to TRBJ2-5; D perhaps matches TRBD1 (8 bases). The germline CDR1 and CDR2 sequences are SGHTA and FQGNSA. Deletions cut 5 bases from V and 10 bases from J, with 20 bases between. This CDR3 has 14 amino acids. The CDR3 region has the DNA TGTGCCAGCAGCCTCCTGAACAGGGGGGGGAGCCAGTACTTC. Its protein is CASSLLNRGGSQYF.